This record covers a single T cell receptor beta chain. The entry originates in a study of blood T cell repertoires in COVID-19. Whole-study context: Both acute and convalescent COVID-19 samples were obtained from the United States, Italy and Spain. Sources were T cells, B-cell-depleted T cells, or PBMCs; the material itself was cDNA or gDNA.

Seattle patient enrollment occurred during active infection, with longitudinal follow-up thereafter. Repertoires were generated with immunoSEQ multiplex PCR, while TCRdb's copy carries only in-frame clones and drops some. This table holds roughly 200,000 clones, around 80% found once. Germline V gene sequence: CDR1 SNHLY, CDR2 FYNNEI. The CDR3 is 14 amino acids. V lost 4 bases and J 8 bases, leaving 14 bases between the germline ends. Sequenced sample: peripheral blood. V is TRBV2 and J is TRBJ1-4; the D is unclear. This TCR derives from an elderly woman with COVID-19, enrolled during active disease. In DNA, the CDR3 is TGTGCCAGCAGTGGTGGGCTGAATGGCGAAAAACTGTTTTTT. The encoded protein is CASSGGLNGEKLFF. The variable domain in full, with the rest retrieved from reference TRBV2 and TRBJ1-4, is EPEVTQTPSHQVTQMGQEVILRCVPISNHLYFYWYRQILGQKVEFLVSFYNNEISEKSEIFDDQFSVERPDGSNFTLKIRSTKLEDSAMYFCASSGGLNGEKLFFGSGTQLSVL.